This entry lists 5 T cell receptor beta chains sequenced from one sample in a study of beta chain features in type 1 diabetes. The entirety of the isolated RNA underwent reverse transcription, so expressed TCRB transcripts were sequenced. Assay: immunoSEQ multiplex PCR; the TCRdb copy retains only in-frame clones and omits some. The sample consists of about 620,000 clones, around 16% of them appearing once. Sequencing was performed on naive CD4+ T cells from blood. Source of these receptors: a man between 18 and 35 years old in good health.

The J gene is TRBJ2-1, the V gene TRBV11-3, with D tentatively TRBD1 (5 bases). CDR3 size: 13 residues. Looked up from germline, CDR1 is SGHNT and CDR2 is YENEEA. V was cut by 3 bases and J by 4 bases, with 7 bases left in between. The chain's CDR3 is CASSLGRYNEQFF. CDR3 in DNA: TGTGCCAGCAGCTTGGGGCGGTACAATGAGCAGTTCTTC.

The rearrangement uses TRBV4-1 and TRBJ1-2; 7 bases are a match to TRBD1. CDR3 length equals 15 residues. Trimming took 0 bases from V and 5 from J; bases not matched to a gene: 6. Germline-derived CDR1 and CDR2 are MGHRA and YSYEKL. The DNA for the CDR3 is TGCGCCAGCAGCCAAGATTGGACAGGCCCTTATGGCTACACCTTC. This translates into CASSQDWTGPYGYTF.

The gene calls are TRBV12-5 and TRBJ1-2; no reliable D call. The germline V gene has CDR1 LGHNT and CDR2 FRNRAP. V dropped 4 bases and J dropped 3 bases, with 18 bases sitting between them. This CDR3 region has 16 residues. The CDR3 region has the DNA TGTGCTAGTGGTTCGTTTTCCGGACCGTCGGACTATGGCTACACCTTC. Its translation: CASGSFSGPSDYGYTF.

This clone has more than one count but fewer than ten. The genes are TRBV7-9 and TRBJ1-3; no reliable D call. This CDR3 spans 14 amino acids. Trimming stripped 5 bases from V and 7 bases from J, with 15 bases between. Germline values: CDR1 SEHNR, CDR2 FQNEAQ (reference sequence). CDR3 residues: CASSPDQFVNTIYF. CDR3 DNA: TGTGCCAGCAGCCCGGACCAGTTCGTTAACACCATATATTTT.

V usage is TRBV9 and J usage is TRBJ2-7; TRBD2 is a possible D gene (6 bases). CDR1 SGDLS and CDR2 YYNGEE come from the germline V gene. The CDR3 extends over 14 amino acids. The V and J ends lost 0 bases and 5 bases respectively, with 12 bases between them. The CDR3 sequence is CASSVEGGSNEQYF. DNA of the CDR3: TGTGCCAGCAGCGTAGAGGGAGGCTCTAACGAGCAGTACTTC.